This TCR beta chain was identified in a study of shared clonotypes between healthy human individuals. Findings and caveats of the study: Shared clonotypes across all four donors exceeded non-shared ones in generation probability.

The DNA input per sorted-subset replicate PCR was roughly 180 ng, corresponding to 32,000 or so T cell genomes. The data were produced by immunoSEQ multiplex PCR, yet TCRdb's version contains in-frame clones alone and is incomplete. This sample has around 1.1 million clones, with 70% to 80% found just once. Comments on this clone: Its antigen is as yet unknown.

CDR1 is SNHLY and CDR2 is FYNNEI in the germline V gene. This CDR3 contains 13 residues. Trimming removed 5 bases from V and 2 bases from J, with 9 bases in between. The chain is built from TRBV2 and TRBJ2-5; no clear D gene. Input material: memory CD4+ T cells from PBMCs. Specified subset: CD45RA-negative fraction. The TCR comes from a man aged 18 to 30 in good health. Some clones in this sample may be carry-over from other donors' samples. Here the CDR3 reads CASSLEGQETQYF. Written as DNA, the CDR3 is TGTGCCAGCAGTCTCGAAGGACAAGAGACCCAGTACTTC.